This T cell receptor beta chain was captured by sequencing in a study of blood T cell repertoires in COVID-19. Study summary: Acute and convalescent COVID-19 samples came from the United States, Italy and Spain. The analysed material was cDNA or gDNA that came from T cells, B-cell-depleted T cells, or PBMCs.

As originally analysed: Reference gene primer amplification yielded estimated nucleated cell counts. Method: immunoSEQ multiplex PCR; TCRdb's copy keeps in-frame clones and lacks some. D and trimming come from the DNA, and the V and J calls and clone size come from that table. The sample has 100,000 to 120,000 clones; about 85% are singletons. The CDR3 is 13 residues long. V lost 0 bases and J lost 10, with 9 bases in between. Germline CDR1 MNHEY, CDR2 SVGAGI. This clone was detected only a few times. Source material: peripheral blood. The chain joins TRBV6-5 to TRBJ1-4; possibly TRBD1 for D (5 bases). The clonotype was recovered from a human donor in a cohort sampled during active COVID-19. CDR3 sequence: CASSYSRVGKLFF. In nucleotides, the CDR3 is TGTGCCAGCAGTTACTCCAGGGTTGGAAAACTGTTTTTT.